The present T cell receptor (beta chain) was sequenced within a study of T cell repertoires in cytomegalovirus infection. Overall study: From public TCR beta signatures came an indication of both CMV infection and matching HLA type.

Worth noting for this clonotype: Its antigen is still unknown. At one end the junction does not follow the germline gene, possibly because of a read error.

This CDR3 region has 14 residues. Germline assignment: CDR1 SGHTA and CDR2 FQGNSA. Points from the study as a whole: HLA-C-restricted CMV clonotypes gave the most frequent clonotype in two of eight donors. Frequencies of public TCR beta families were cumulated, and this identified carriers of CMV plus the relevant HLA.

TCRdb used MiXCR to reprocess the reads, holding one entry per CDR3 protein. The sample lists some 700,000 distinct CDR3 sequences, 35% to 40% seen once, with 2.5% to 3% in the top ten. J is TRBJ2-5 and V is TRBV7-2; possible D gene TRBD2, 5 bases. Specimen: PBMCs. The TCR sequence derives from a human donor in good health (CMV status not recorded). Some clones in this sample may be carry-over from other donors' samples. CDR3 protein: CSSSSSGNQDTQYF. CDR3 coding DNA: TGTTCCAGCAGCTCCTCCGGGAACCAAGATACCCAGTACTTC.